A selection of T cell receptor beta chains follows, all from one sample in a study of T cell responses to AZD1222 COVID-19 vaccine. Some clones are missing from TCRdb's copy, which holds only in-frame ones; the method was immunoSEQ multiplex PCR. The data show about 120,000 clones, under 90% seen once. Sequenced material: peripheral blood, taken on day 0 of AZD1222 vaccination. These receptor sequences come from an adult in good health. Both conserved end residues are part of each CDR3. Fields, in order: V gene, D gene, clone size, J gene, CDR3 protein, CDR3 DNA. D genes are given only for firm matches. The size field is filled for only some rows; it gives once, few, many or a size class.

>TRBV7-9|NA|NA|TRBJ1-4
CASAGNGLLVSEKLFF
TGTGCCAGCGCAGGGAATGGTCTCCTCGTCAGTGAAAAACTGTTTTTT
>TRBV11-3|NA|NA|TRBJ2-6
CASNWPGANVLTF
TGTGCCAGCAACTGGCCGGGGGCCAACGTCCTGACTTTC
>TRBV29-1|NA|few|TRBJ2-7
CSVGTGTYEQYF
TGCAGCGTTGGGACGGGGACCTACGAGCAGTACTTC
>TRBV2|TRBD1|NA|TRBJ2-1
CASWDRVPNEQFF
TGTGCCAGCTGGGACAGGGTCCCCAATGAGCAGTTCTTC
>TRBV24-1|TRBD1|NA|TRBJ2-3
CATSDLVGQGGTDTQYF
TGTGCCACCAGTGATTTGGTCGGACAGGGCGGCACAGATACGCAGTATTTT
>TRBV25-1|NA|NA|TRBJ1-1
CASSPPYPNTEAFF
TGTGCCAGCAGTCCACCGTACCCGAACACTGAAGCTTTCTTT
>TRBV3-1/TRBV3-2|NA|NA|TRBJ1-1
CASSQGLLENTEAFF
TGTGCCAGCAGCCAAGGTTTGCTAGAGAACACTGAAGCTTTCTTT
>TRBV3-1/TRBV3-2|NA|NA|TRBJ1-1
CASSQTGMNTEAFF
TGTGCCAGCAGCCAAACAGGGATGAACACTGAAGCTTTCTTT
>TRBV30|TRBD1|NA|TRBJ2-5
CAWRRGRFQETQYF
TGTGCCTGGAGAAGGGGGCGGTTTCAAGAGACCCAGTACTTC
>TRBV5-4|TRBD1|NA|TRBJ1-2
CASRAQGAPWGYTF
TGTGCCAGCAGAGCTCAGGGGGCGCCTTGGGGCTACACCTTC
>TRBV19|TRBD1|NA|TRBJ1-2
CASTLAGQGYNYGYTF
TGTGCCAGTACCCTGGCCGGACAGGGGTACAACTATGGCTACACCTTC
>TRBV19|NA|NA|TRBJ1-2
CASTADPNSYYGYTF
TGTGCCAGTACCGCCGACCCAAATAGCTACTATGGCTACACCTTC